This T cell receptor (beta chain) came from a study of blood T cell repertoires in COVID-19. In the study overall: Material from acute and convalescent COVID-19 was sourced from the United States, Italy and Spain. T cells, B-cell-depleted T cells, or PBMCs supplied cDNA or gDNA.

Study processing details: It was from reference gene primer amplification that nucleated cell counts were estimated. Method: immunoSEQ multiplex PCR; TCRdb's copy keeps in-frame clones and lacks some. The DNA gave D and trimming, while V, J and clone size come from that table. The sample records about 57,000 clones, roughly 78% being singletons. The germline CDR1 and CDR2 sequences are WNHNN and SYGVQD (reference sequence). The CDR3 is made up of 17 amino acids. V lost 2 bases and J lost 5; bases outside the gene matches: 8. Sequences were obtained from peripheral blood. The V gene is TRBV10-1, the J gene TRBJ2-1; 11 positions match TRBD2. This clonotype originated in a human donor in a cohort sampled during active COVID-19. This chain's CDR3 is CASSEHQLAGVNNEQFF. The DNA of the CDR3 is TGCGCCAGCAGTGAGCACCAACTAGCGGGAGTCAACAATGAGCAGTTCTTC.